This T cell receptor (beta chain) emerged from a study of cytomegalovirus exposure and HLA in healthy donors. Whole-study context: Unique TCR beta sequences numbering around 110 million came from 150 million to 200 million T cells in an earlier analysis.

General observations from the study: Later on, an analysis showed TCR association rates differing by HLA locus, with DRB1 the most and HLA-C the fewest.

With 6 bases removed from V and 5 bases from J, the gap between germline ends came to 13 bases. The CDR3 length is 13 residues. The V gene's germline CDR1 is ENHRY and CDR2 SYGVKD. In the case of this clone: Its antigen is still unknown.

In the PCR, 60 Vbeta and 13 Jbeta primers were used. Generated by immunoSEQ multiplex PCR, the TCRdb table keeps only in-frame clones and is missing some. The repertoire holds about 200,000 clones, with approximately 86% as singletons. Material: PBMCs. The chain carries TRBV10-3 and TRBJ1-1; D is uncertain. The receptor was derived from a woman aged 25 to 39 in good health and CMV-seronegative. The CDR3 is CAISEASGTEAFF. In DNA form, the CDR3 reads TGTGCCATCAGCGAGGCCTCGGGGACTGAAGCTTTCTTT.